The present entry profiles one T cell receptor (beta chain) with its context. What it recognizes is unknown. From germline, CDR1 is LNHDA and CDR2 SQIVND (reference sequence). The CDR3 loop spans 14 amino acids. V was pared by 1 base and J by 6 bases, with 13 bases between. Sorted subsets were amplified in replicate PCRs using 150 to 250 ng DNA, 25,000 to 30,000 T cell genomes. Measured with immunoSEQ multiplex PCR; TCRdb has only the in-frame clones, and not every one. Among about 820,000 clones, around 92% were seen once, and the ten largest hold nearly 25%. Positively selected for CCR7, the CD45RO-negative cells used as naive CD8 cells excluded terminally differentiated effector memory CD45RA+ cells. The healthy adult donors were HIV-negative and reported no recent acute infections or vaccinations. The data stem from a study of shared clonotypes between healthy human individuals. Study findings and constraints: Donors were few, which limited the genetic and exposure-history diversity represented. The generation probabilities recorded for non-shared clonotypes fell below those of clonotypes shared by all four donors.

This chain joins TRBV19 and TRBJ2-7; maybe TRBD2 (5 bases). The sequence came from a young man in good health. Source material: naive CD8+ T cells sorted from blood. This CDR3 reads CASSIGATGSEQYF. As DNA, the CDR3 is TGTGCCAGTAGTATAGGCGCGACGGGGTCCGAGCAGTACTTC.